The 10 T cell receptor beta chains reported below all come from one sample, sequenced in a study of T cell repertoires in cytomegalovirus infection. TCRdb re-called the reads through MiXCR, storing one row per CDR3 protein. The table shows approximately 500,000 distinct CDR3 sequences, with 16% occurring only once. The sequencing input was CD8+ T cells from PBMCs. The receptors here all came from a human donor in good health (CMV status not recorded). Some clones in this sample may be carry-over from other donors' samples.

The chain is built from TRBV27 and TRBJ1-3; 9 bases fit TRBD1. Germline values: CDR1 MNHEY, CDR2 SMNVEV (reference sequence). With 8 bases clipped from V and 2 bases from J, the junction kept 4 bases outside the gene matches. The CDR3 loop spans 14 amino acids. The CDR3 nucleotides read TGTGCCAGCGGACAGGGGACGGCTGGAAACACCATATATTTT. It specifies CASGQGTAGNTIYF.

As concerns this clonotype: The final CDR3 position lacks the conserved phenylalanine or tryptophan, pointing to a likely read error. The chain joins TRBV30 to TRBJ1-2; TRBD1 might be the D (6 bases). V lost 0 bases and J 4 bases, leaving 15 bases between the germline ends. Germline CDR1 and CDR2: GTSNPN and SVGIG (reference sequence). The CDR3 totals 15 residues. CDR3 amino acids: CAWSVHQGMGYGYTL. In DNA form, the CDR3 reads TGTGCCTGGAGTGTACACCAGGGGATGGGCTATGGCTACACCTTA.

This clonotype was seen a few times. This chain joins TRBV20-1 and TRBJ2-7; 7 nucleotides align to TRBD2. Germline V gives CDR1 DFQATT, CDR2 SNEGSKA (reference sequence). This CDR3 has 14 amino acids. V lost 6 bases and J lost 5; bases outside the gene matches: 13. CDR3 sequence: CSAREATRGHEQYF. CDR3 bases: TGCAGTGCCCGGGAGGCTACTAGAGGCCACGAGCAGTACTTC.

This clonotype was seen at least ten times. The chain is built from TRBV27 and TRBJ2-7; D is possibly TRBD1 (5 bases). This CDR3 is built from 13 residues. CDR1 MNHEY and CDR2 SMNVEV come from the germline V gene (reference sequence). The V end lost 4 bases, the J end lost 2 bases, and 9 bases lay between the germline ends. The CDR3 bases are TGTGCCAGCAGTTATGGGGCCGCCTACGAGCAGTACTTC. Protein product: CASSYGAAYEQYF.

This clonotype showed up just a few times. The V and J genes are TRBV10-3 and TRBJ1-2; 9 bases line up with TRBD1. The CDR3 extends over 14 amino acids. The V gene's germline CDR1 is ENHRY and CDR2 SYGVKD. Unmatched junction bases numbered 2, after V lost 0 bases and J lost 6 bases. The chain's CDR3 is CAISESGTGNGYTF. In nucleotides, the CDR3 is TGTGCCATCAGTGAGTCAGGGACAGGGAATGGCTACACCTTC.

This clonotype was counted a few times. This chain joins TRBV5-1 and TRBJ2-1, with 8 bases that match TRBD2. The CDR3 is 18 residues long. J was trimmed by 8 bases and V by 2 bases; bases with no gene match: 18. The V gene's germline CDR1 is SGHRS and CDR2 YFSETQ. The CDR3: CASSFLEGGGSELHEQFF. The CDR3 DNA follows: TGCGCCAGCAGCTTCCTCGAGGGCGGGGGGAGTGAACTTCATGAGCAGTTCTTC. Looking up the rest from reference TRBV5-1 and TRBJ2-1 gives the full variable domain: KAGVTQTPRYLIKTRGQQVTLSCSPISGHRSVSWYQQTPGQGLQFLFEYFSETQRNKGNFPGRFSGRQFSNSRSEMNVSTLELGDSALYLCASSFLEGGGSELHEQFFGPGTRLTVL.

This clonotype has at least ten counts. The genes are TRBV11-2 and TRBJ2-3; TRBD2 agrees at 7 bases. J gave up 2 bases and V 0 bases, and 5 bases lay outside the gene matches. This CDR3 is 16 amino acids long. Per germline, CDR1 SGHAT and CDR2 FQNNGV. The chain's CDR3 is CASSLDGSGYTDTQYF. The CDR3 DNA is TGTGCCAGCAGCTTAGATGGTAGCGGGTACACAGATACGCAGTATTTT.

This clonotype occurred a few times. This chain uses TRBV15 with TRBJ2-2; possible D gene TRBD1, 5 bases. This CDR3 has 16 residues. Trimming left V 5 bases short and J 3 bases short, with 16 bases between. Germline CDR1 LNHNV, CDR2 YYDKDF (reference sequence). The DNA of the CDR3 is TGTGCCACCAGCCGACCCTCCGACAGTTACACCGGGGAGCTGTTTTTT. Its translation: CATSRPSDSYTGELFF.

This chain joins TRBV20-1 and TRBJ2-7; TRBD2 might be the D (6 bases). Germline CDR1 is DFQATT and CDR2 is SNEGSKA (reference sequence). V lost 1 base and J lost 3, with 13 bases in between. CDR3 length: 14 amino acids. The CDR3 spells CSARGGTLNYEQYF. The CDR3 DNA reads as TGCAGTGCTAGAGGCGGGACTTTGAACTACGAGCAGTACTTC.

This clonotype was seen a handful of times. This chain joins TRBV3-1 and TRBJ1-5; D gene ambiguous. The CDR3 runs 16 residues. Between the trimmed V and J ends, which lost 1 base and 0 bases, there was a span of 10 bases. Germline CDR1 LGHDT, CDR2 YNNKEL (reference sequence). CDR3 DNA sequence: TGTGCCAGCAGCCAAGGTCCAGGAGATAGCAATCAGCCCCAGCATTTT. This gives the protein CASSQGPGDSNQPQHF.